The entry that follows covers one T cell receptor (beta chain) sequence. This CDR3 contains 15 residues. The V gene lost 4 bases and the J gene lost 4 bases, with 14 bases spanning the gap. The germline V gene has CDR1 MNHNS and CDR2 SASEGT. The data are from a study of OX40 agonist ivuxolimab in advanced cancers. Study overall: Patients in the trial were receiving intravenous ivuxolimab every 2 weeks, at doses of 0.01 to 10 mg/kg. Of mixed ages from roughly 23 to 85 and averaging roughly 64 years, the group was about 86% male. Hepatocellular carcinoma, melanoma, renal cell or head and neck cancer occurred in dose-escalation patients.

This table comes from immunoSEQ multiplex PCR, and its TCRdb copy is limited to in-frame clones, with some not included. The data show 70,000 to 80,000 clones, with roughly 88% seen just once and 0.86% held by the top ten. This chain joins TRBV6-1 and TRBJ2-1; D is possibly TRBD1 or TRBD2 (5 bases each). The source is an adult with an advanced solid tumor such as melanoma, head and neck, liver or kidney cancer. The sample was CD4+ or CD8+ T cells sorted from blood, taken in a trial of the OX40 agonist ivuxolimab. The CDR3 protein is CASSGRGLGYNEQFF. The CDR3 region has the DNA TGTGCCAGCAGTGGCCGGGGCCTTGGGTACAATGAGCAGTTCTTC.